The rows below give T cell receptor beta chains drawn from one sample of a study of blood T cells in healthy people across ages. TCRdb processed the 5' RACE reads anew with MiXCR; each CDR3 protein has one entry. The sample has over 1,300,000 distinct CDR3 sequences, approximately 63% seen once. Sequenced sample: blood. These receptors all stem from a man younger than 35 in good health. Both conserved end residues are part of each CDR3. A D gene is named only where the DNA matches it firmly. Size is stated for part of the rows, as once, few or many counts, or as a class when the clone is expanded.

clone_size: NA
d_call: NA
v_call: TRBV20-1
j_call: TRBJ2-5
cdr3_nt: TGCAGTGCTAGCGGGAGAGGTATTAGGGAGCAGTACTTC
cdr3_aa: CSASGRGIREQYF

clone_size: NA
d_call: NA
v_call: TRBV2
j_call: TRBJ1-2
cdr3_nt: TGTGCCAGCAGTGAATCGGACGGAGCCGTTGGCTATGGCTACACCTTC
cdr3_aa: CASSESDGAVGYGYTF

clone_size: NA
d_call: TRBD1
v_call: TRBV4-2
j_call: TRBJ2-7
cdr3_nt: TGTGCCAGCAGCCAAGGAGACAGGGGACAACGCTCCTACGAGCAGTACTTC
cdr3_aa: CASSQGDRGQRSYEQYF

clone_size: NA
d_call: TRBD2
v_call: TRBV5-1
j_call: TRBJ2-3
cdr3_nt: TGCGCCAGCATGGAAGAGCTAGCGGGAGGTAGACTCACAGATACGCAGTATTTT
cdr3_aa: CASMEELAGGRLTDTQYF

clone_size: NA
d_call: TRBD2
v_call: TRBV12-3/TRBV12-4
j_call: TRBJ2-5
cdr3_nt: TGTGCCAGCACCTTGGGGGGGTGGACCCAGTACTTC
cdr3_aa: CASTLGGWTQYF

clone_size: NA
d_call: NA
v_call: TRBV4-1
j_call: TRBJ2-1
cdr3_nt: TGCGCCAGCAGCCAAGATGGCGGAATATTCTCCTACAATGAGCAGTTCTTC
cdr3_aa: CASSQDGGIFSYNEQFF

clone_size: NA
d_call: NA
v_call: TRBV6-6
j_call: TRBJ2-1
cdr3_nt: TGTGCCAGCAGTATACCGGACGGTAATGAGCAGTTCTTC
cdr3_aa: CASSIPDGNEQFF

clone_size: NA
d_call: NA
v_call: TRBV7-2
j_call: TRBJ2-7
cdr3_nt: TGTGCCAGCAGCTTCCCTGGCCGCCTCTACGAGCAGTACTTC
cdr3_aa: CASSFPGRLYEQYF

clone_size: NA
d_call: NA
v_call: TRBV25-1
j_call: TRBJ2-4
cdr3_nt: TGTGCCAGCAGTGAACCTCAGACAGGACCTCTCCTCCTAGCCAAAAACATTCAGTACTTC
cdr3_aa: CASSEPQTGPLLLAKNIQYF

clone_size: few
d_call: NA
v_call: TRBV14
j_call: TRBJ2-1
cdr3_nt: TGTGCCAGCAGCCAAGAGGCCCCGGGGTGGGCTATGTCCTACAATGAGCAGTTCTTC
cdr3_aa: CASSQEAPGWAMSYNEQFF

clone_size: few
d_call: NA
v_call: TRBV24-1
j_call: TRBJ2-1
cdr3_nt: TGTGCCACCAGTGATCCAAGGGGGAATGAGCAGTTCTTC
cdr3_aa: CATSDPRGNEQFF

clone_size: NA
d_call: TRBD1
v_call: TRBV24-1
j_call: TRBJ2-5
cdr3_nt: TGTGCCACCAGTGCCTGGACAGGGGGACAAGAGACCCAGTACTTC
cdr3_aa: CATSAWTGGQETQYF

clone_size: few
d_call: NA
v_call: TRBV4-3
j_call: TRBJ2-3
cdr3_nt: TGCGCCAGTAGCCCCTATGGCGGTAGCACAGATACGCAGTATTTT
cdr3_aa: CASSPYGGSTDTQYF

clone_size: NA
d_call: NA
v_call: TRBV25-1
j_call: TRBJ1-4
cdr3_nt: TGTGCCAGCAGTGGGGCATCCCGGGTCAGGGTTGAAAAACTGTTTTTT
cdr3_aa: CASSGASRVRVEKLFF

clone_size: NA
d_call: NA
v_call: TRBV4-1
j_call: TRBJ2-7
cdr3_nt: TGCGCCAGCACTCCCTCCCCGGCAGCCACCTACGAGCAGTACTTC
cdr3_aa: CASTPSPAATYEQYF

clone_size: once
d_call: NA
v_call: TRBV11-2
j_call: TRBJ1-1
cdr3_nt: TGTGCCAGCAGGGGGAGAACTGAAGCTTTCTTT
cdr3_aa: CASRGRTEAFF

clone_size: few
d_call: TRBD2
v_call: TRBV4-2
j_call: TRBJ2-1
cdr3_nt: TGTGCCAGCAGCCAAGTTACGTCAGCGGGGGGCCTAAGAAGCTCCTACAATGAGCAGTTCTTC
cdr3_aa: CASSQVTSAGGLRSSYNEQFF

clone_size: NA
d_call: TRBD1
v_call: TRBV24-1
j_call: TRBJ2-3
cdr3_nt: TGTGCCACCAGTGACTCCGAGGGACAGGGGGTCTTCGATACGCAGTATTTT
cdr3_aa: CATSDSEGQGVFDTQYF

clone_size: NA
d_call: NA
v_call: TRBV2
j_call: TRBJ2-1
cdr3_nt: TGTGCCAGCAGTCCTAACGGGATTAATGAGCAGTTCTTC
cdr3_aa: CASSPNGINEQFF

clone_size: NA
d_call: TRBD1
v_call: TRBV20-1
j_call: TRBJ2-1
cdr3_nt: TGCAGTGCCCCCGGGACAGGCGTTTACAATGAGCAGTTCTTC
cdr3_aa: CSAPGTGVYNEQFF

clone_size: NA
d_call: TRBD1
v_call: TRBV6-4
j_call: TRBJ1-6
cdr3_nt: TGTGCCAGCAGTGACGGGACAGGGGTTCTACCCCTCCACTTT
cdr3_aa: CASSDGTGVLPLHF

clone_size: NA
d_call: TRBD2
v_call: TRBV2
j_call: TRBJ2-1
cdr3_nt: TGTGCCAGCTGCCAGCGGGAGGCGGGCAATGAGCAGTTCTTC
cdr3_aa: CASCQREAGNEQFF

clone_size: NA
d_call: TRBD2
v_call: TRBV11-2
j_call: TRBJ2-7
cdr3_nt: TGTGCCAGCAGTCGAGCGGGGGTTAACTACGAGCAGTACTTC
cdr3_aa: CASSRAGVNYEQYF

clone_size: NA
d_call: NA
v_call: TRBV12-3/TRBV12-4
j_call: TRBJ2-7
cdr3_nt: TGTGCCAGCAGAGGCCAAACACCAGGCAGGTACTTC
cdr3_aa: CASRGQTPGRYF

clone_size: NA
d_call: NA
v_call: TRBV24-1
j_call: TRBJ2-1
cdr3_nt: TGTGCCACCAGTGATCCGAACTACAACAATGAGCAGTTCTTC
cdr3_aa: CATSDPNYNNEQFF

clone_size: NA
d_call: NA
v_call: TRBV2
j_call: TRBJ2-7
cdr3_nt: TGTGCCAGCAAGCAGGCCCCATCCACCTACGAGCAGTACTTC
cdr3_aa: CASKQAPSTYEQYF

clone_size: few
d_call: NA
v_call: TRBV29-1
j_call: TRBJ1-2
cdr3_nt: TGCAGCGTTGACCTTTCGGGACCTACTAACTATGGCTACACCTTC
cdr3_aa: CSVDLSGPTNYGYTF

clone_size: NA
d_call: NA
v_call: TRBV20-1
j_call: TRBJ2-3
cdr3_nt: TGCAGTGCTATCCATTATTCGGGGATCACAGATACGCAGTATTTT
cdr3_aa: CSAIHYSGITDTQYF